This T cell receptor (beta chain) comes out of a study of blood T cell repertoires in COVID-19 (dated by TCRdb to 2019 to 2021). Regarding the research as a whole: The collaborator samples originated in the United States, Italy and Spain and spanned the acute and convalescent phases of COVID-19. Deeply sampled blood TCRbeta repertoires from subjects exposed to, actively infected with, or recovered from COVID-19 were included in the dataset. A freely available public database, intended as a resource for researchers studying the immune response to SARS-CoV-2, is where the repertoires were released. The material from the prospective study consisted of cDNA or gDNA derived from T cells, B-cell-depleted T cells, or PBMCs. Nearly every sample came with metadata listing a de-identified subject ID, COVID-19 status, age in years and sex. Samples came from the ongoing ImmuneRACE study (first 160 participants) plus 1,254 subjects from 6 global collaborators. HLA class I and class II types, where available, came from metadata supplied by the sample provider rather than from assay-based typing. The investigation overall reported the following: Clinical and demographic metadata were provided uncurated, with the amount varying by source and participant.

TCRbeta CDR3 regions were amplified from genomic DNA using the immunoSEQ Assay, a bias-controlled multiplex PCR. In the paper's pipeline: Nucleated cell counts per sample were estimated from amplification of reference gene primers within the assay. To quantify the absolute abundance of each unique TCRbeta CDR3 rearrangement, sequence reads were collapsed and filtered. For each sample, productive Simpson clonality was calculated as the square root of Simpson's diversity index across productive rearrangements. The table comes from immuneACCESS by way of TCRdb, which keeps in-frame sequences with V and J called. Part of the clones is missing from these tables; in studies checked, under half for an unresolved V gene and the rest for unknown reasons. That table gives V, J and clone size, and the DNA gave D and trimming. The sample table lists 100,000 to 150,000 clones, around 86% of them with a count of one. The top ten constitute approximately 5% of the sample.

With respect to this clone: What antigen it recognizes has not been identified. Per-base quality was not reported, and no clone a single base away is much larger than it.

Between the V and J ends, shortened by 1 base and 8 bases respectively, the junction contains 8 bases. The CDR3 has 11 amino acids, counting the end cysteine and phenylalanine. Of the read, only the CDR3 DNA is kept; its 33 bases are in frame from base 1. Per the germline V gene (reference sequence), DFQATT is the CDR1 and SNEGSKA is the CDR2. Each collaborating institution followed its own protocols to collect whole blood in K2EDTA tubes. For TCRbeta analysis, collaborator samples were shipped as frozen whole blood, as isolated PBMCs, or as DNA extracted from either sample type. This TCR was recovered from a human donor in a cohort sampled during active COVID-19. Sequencing was performed on peripheral blood. The sequence links TRBV20-1 to TRBJ1-1; TRBD1 is perhaps the D gene, given 5 matching bases. The CDR3 loop reads CSARGEGEAFF. The DNA sequence reads TGCAGTGCTAGAGGGGAGGGGGAAGCTTTCTTT.